This T cell receptor (beta chain) was recovered during a study of STAT5B mutations in CD4+ large granular lymphocyte leukemia. For the study at large: Healthy donors showed HLA-associated enrichment of the CDR3 'QG' motif.

V trimming: 2 bases; J trimming: 6 bases; junction bases outside the gene matches: 4. The V gene's germline CDR1 is SGHAT and CDR2 FQNNGV. The CDR3 consists of 14 residues. TCRdb's copy holds only in-frame clones and misses some; the assay was immunoSEQ multiplex PCR. The data hold roughly 29,000 clones, with about 77% observed a single time. General study points: Compared with healthy controls (2/35), patient top clones favored TRBV06 (8/27). CD4-sorted patient repertoires seemed more clonal than healthy CD4+ repertoires.

On this clone itself: Antigen specificity is unknown.

The specimen sequenced was CD4+ T cells from blood buffy coats. The receptor was isolated from a human donor in good health. This chain links TRBV11-2 with TRBJ2-1, with 7 bases fitting TRBD2. Here the CDR3 DNA reads TGTGCCAGCAGCTTACCCGGACTAGGCAATGAGCAGTTCTTC. Translating gives CASSLPGLGNEQFF.